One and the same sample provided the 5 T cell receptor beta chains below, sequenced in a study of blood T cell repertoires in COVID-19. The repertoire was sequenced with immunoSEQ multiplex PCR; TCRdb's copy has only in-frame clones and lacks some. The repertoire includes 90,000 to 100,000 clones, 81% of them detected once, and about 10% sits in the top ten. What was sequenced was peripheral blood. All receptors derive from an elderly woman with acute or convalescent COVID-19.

CDR3 DNA: TGCGCCAGCAGCTTGAGGGTCCCAGGGGATTCACCCCTCCACTTT. Translating gives CASSLRVPGDSPLHF. The chain carries TRBV5-1 and TRBJ1-6; tentative D call: TRBD1 (6 bases). The germline V gene has CDR1 SGHRS and CDR2 YFSETQ. The CDR3 is 15 residues long. The V and J ends lost 1 base and 8 bases respectively, with 13 bases between them.

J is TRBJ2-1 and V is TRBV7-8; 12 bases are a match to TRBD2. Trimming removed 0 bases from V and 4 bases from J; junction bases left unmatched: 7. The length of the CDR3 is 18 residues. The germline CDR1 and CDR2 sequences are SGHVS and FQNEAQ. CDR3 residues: CASSLAPGLAGKYNEQFF. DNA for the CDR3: TGTGCCAGCAGCTTAGCCCCCGGACTAGCGGGGAAATACAATGAGCAGTTCTTC.

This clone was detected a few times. Written as DNA, the CDR3 is TGTGCCAGCAGTACGACAGTATCATCCAACTATGGCTACACCTTC. This encodes CASSTTVSSNYGYTF. This chain joins TRBV28 and TRBJ1-2; perhaps TRBD1 as D (5 bases). Germline CDR1 MDHEN, CDR2 SYDVKM. The CDR3 covers 15 residues. V dropped 5 bases and J dropped 2 bases, with 15 bases sitting between them.

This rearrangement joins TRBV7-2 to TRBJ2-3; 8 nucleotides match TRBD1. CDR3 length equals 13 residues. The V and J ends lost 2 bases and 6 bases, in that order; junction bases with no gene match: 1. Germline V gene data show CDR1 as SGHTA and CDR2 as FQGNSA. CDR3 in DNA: TGTGCCAGCAGCTTACAGGGGGCGGATACGCAGTATTTT. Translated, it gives CASSLQGADTQYF.

The CDR3 here is CASTPGQSNQPQHF. CDR3 DNA sequence: TGTGCCAGTACTCCGGGACAGAGCAATCAGCCCCAGCATTTT. J is TRBJ1-5 and V is TRBV19; TRBD1 aligns across 7 bases. Germline CDR1 is LNHDA and CDR2 is SQIVND (reference sequence). V lost 7 bases to trimming and J lost 1 base; unmatched junction nucleotides: 4. The CDR3 contains 14 residues.